The next 30 T cell receptor beta chains were all read from a single sample in a study of monozygotic twins with inflammatory bowel disease. TCRdb derives one entry per CDR3 protein from the 5' RACE reads, leaving out DNA. The table gives about 350,000 distinct CDR3 sequences; the top ten clones make up over 2% of it. What was sequenced was blood. The receptors stem from a human donor with ulcerative colitis or Crohn's disease, or a healthy co-twin of an affected twin (not recorded which).

This chain connects TRBV19 to TRBJ2-7; TCRdb proposes TRBD2, but this gene call is untestable without DNA. Germline CDR1 reads LNHDA; CDR2 reads SQIVND (reference sequence). CDR3 size: 16 residues. This CDR3 reads CASSTGTSGSLNEQYF.

CDR3 amino acids: CASTPLPGLHSSTDTQYF. This rearrangement joins TRBV6-2 or TRBV6-3 to TRBJ2-3; as DNA is missing, the TRBD2 call by TCRdb cannot be tested. Germline V CDR1 and CDR2: MNHEY, SVGEGT. The CDR3 is made up of 18 amino acids.

The chain recombines TRBV28 with TRBJ2-4; there is no DNA to check the TCRdb D call of TRBD1. Per germline, CDR1 MDHEN and CDR2 SYDVKM. The CDR3 runs to 14 residues. The CDR3 sequence is CASSLGQGGNIQYF. The entire variable domain, with the rest obtained from reference TRBV28 and TRBJ2-4, is as follows: DVKVTQSSRYLVKRTGEKVFLECVQDMDHENMFWYRQDPGLGLRLIYFSYDVKMKEKGDIPEGYSVSREKKERFSLILESASTNQTSMYLCASSLGQGGNIQYFGAGTRLSVL.

The rearrangement uses TRBV15 and TRBJ1-2; TCRdb designates TRBD1, a call that cannot be tested without DNA. CDR3 size: 17 residues. From germline, CDR1 is LNHNV and CDR2 YYDKDF (reference sequence). CDR3 in amino acids: CATSRVPRTALNYGYTF.

This chain uses TRBV29-1 with TRBJ1-1; absent DNA, TCRdb's TRBD1 call cannot be checked. The CDR3 loop spans 12 amino acids. From germline, CDR1 is SQVTM and CDR2 ANQGSEA. The CDR3 region is CSVRTQNTEAFF. The full variable domain, with the rest looked up from reference TRBV29-1 and TRBJ1-1, is SAVISQKPSRDICQRGTSLTIQCQVDSQVTMMFWYRQQPGQSLTLIATANQGSEATYESGFVIDKFPISRPNLTFSTLTVSNMSPEDSSIYLCSVRTQNTEAFFGQGTRLTVV.

This sequence joins TRBV29-1 and TRBJ2-3; lacking DNA, the TRBD1 call made by TCRdb goes unchecked. Germline V gives CDR1 SQVTM, CDR2 ANQGSEA. The CDR3 is 13 amino acids. CDR3 region: CSVTGTATDTQYF.

The chain joins TRBV7-9 to TRBJ1-2; there is no DNA to check the TCRdb D call of TRBD1. The germline V gene encodes CDR1 SEHNR and CDR2 FQNEAQ (reference sequence). The CDR3 length is 14 residues. The CDR3 sequence: CATSDGGISYGYTF.

The chain carries TRBV28 and TRBJ2-7; TCRdb's D gene call, TRBD1, goes unchecked for lack of DNA. Per the germline V gene, CDR1 is MDHEN and CDR2 is SYDVKM. The CDR3 is 15 residues long. CDR3 sequence reads: CASSGGVVSTYEQYF. Filled out from reference TRBV28 and TRBJ2-7, the complete variable domain reads DVKVTQSSRYLVKRTGEKVFLECVQDMDHENMFWYRQDPGLGLRLIYFSYDVKMKEKGDIPEGYSVSREKKERFSLILESASTNQTSMYLCASSGGVVSTYEQYFGPGTRLTVT.

CDR3 amino acids: CASRPGGVSRTDTQYF. The chain links TRBV5-1 to TRBJ2-3; TCRdb names TRBD1, which stays unverified in the absence of DNA. The CDR3 loop spans 16 amino acids. The germline V gene has CDR1 SGHRS and CDR2 YFSETQ.

The V call is TRBV5-1, the J call TRBJ2-2; the D call from TCRdb, TRBD2, cannot be confirmed without DNA. The CDR3 has 14 amino acids. CDR1 and CDR2 (germline): SGHRS, YFSETQ. The CDR3: CASSFPGLAGELFF.

The V and J genes are TRBV5-1 and TRBJ2-4; TCRdb's D call of TRBD1 is untestable without DNA. Germline V gene data show CDR1 as SGHRS and CDR2 as YFSETQ. The CDR3 extends over 15 amino acids. CDR3 in amino acids: CASSPDGTSYNIQYF.

V and J are TRBV11-2 and TRBJ2-4; lacking DNA, the TRBD2 call made by TCRdb goes unchecked. CDR1 is SGHAT and CDR2 is FQNNGV in the germline V gene. CDR3 length: 16 residues. The CDR3 protein is CASSPGLQRAKNIQYF.

The genes are TRBV28 and TRBJ2-1. Germline assignment: CDR1 MDHEN and CDR2 SYDVKM. The CDR3 consists of 15 residues. CDR3 residues: CASSSVGRNYNEQFF. The complete variable domain, with remaining parts taken from reference TRBV28 and TRBJ2-1, reads DVKVTQSSRYLVKRTGEKVFLECVQDMDHENMFWYRQDPGLGLRLIYFSYDVKMKEKGDIPEGYSVSREKKERFSLILESASTNQTSMYLCASSSVGRNYNEQFFGPGTRLTVL.

The chain carries TRBV7-2 and TRBJ2-1; TCRdb calls TRBD1, which cannot be checked without DNA. Germline-derived CDR1 and CDR2 are SGHTA and FQGNSA. The CDR3 is 13 amino acids. The CDR3 loop reads CASSDPPKDEQFF.

This rearrangement joins TRBV27 to TRBJ2-3. Germline V gene sequence: CDR1 MNHEY, CDR2 SMNVEV (reference sequence). The CDR3 length is 14 residues. This CDR3 is CASSLVQPTDTQYF.

This chain links TRBV28 with TRBJ1-2. The CDR3 has 15 amino acids. Germline CDR1 is MDHEN and CDR2 is SYDVKM. The CDR3 sequence is CASSPGGGTNYGYTF.

The rearrangement links TRBV11-2 to TRBJ2-5; TCRdb outputs TRBD2, but without DNA this stays unchecked. Germline V lookup: CDR1 SGHAT, CDR2 FQNNGV. The CDR3 length is 13 residues. The CDR3 here is CASSLEPFRTQYF.

CDR3 in amino acids: CASSFQGQGSTQYF. The rearrangement joins TRBV5-6 to TRBJ2-5; without DNA, the TCRdb call of TRBD1 cannot be checked. CDR1 and CDR2 from the germline V gene are SGHDT and YYEEEE. The length of the CDR3 is 14 residues.

The V gene is TRBV5-1, the J gene TRBJ1-2. Germline lookup yields CDR1 SGHRS and CDR2 YFSETQ. The CDR3 is 14 amino acids. CDR3 region: CASSLDTRDEGYTF.

The chain uses TRBV12-3 or TRBV12-4 and TRBJ2-2; TCRdb picks TRBD2, but there is no DNA to check that call. This CDR3 comprises 19 residues. The CDR3 protein is CASTSTGFLAVVGTGELFF.

The chain uses TRBV5-1 and TRBJ2-5; the TRBD2 assignment by TCRdb is unverifiable without DNA. The CDR3 contains 15 residues. Germline V gene lookup returns CDR1 SGHRS and CDR2 YFSETQ. Here the CDR3 reads CASSLADYREETQYF.

V and J are TRBV4-1 and TRBJ1-2; TCRdb's assignment of TRBD1 cannot be checked, as there is no DNA. Germline assignment: CDR1 MGHRA and CDR2 YSYEKL. The CDR3 loop spans 15 amino acids. The CDR3 loop is CASSQPGQGPYGYTF.

The chain is built from TRBV27 and TRBJ2-5; the TCRdb call, TRBD2, lacks DNA for checking. The germline V gene has CDR1 MNHEY and CDR2 SMNVEV (reference sequence). The CDR3 totals 15 residues. The CDR3 loop reads CASSLNSGAAETQYF.

The rearrangement uses TRBV6-1 and TRBJ2-2; TCRdb designates TRBD2, a call that cannot be tested without DNA. Germline assignment: CDR1 MNHNS and CDR2 SASEGT. The CDR3 contains 15 residues. The CDR3 loop is CASSLAGADTGELFF.

This chain links TRBV18 with TRBJ1-5; absent DNA, TCRdb's TRBD1 call cannot be checked. Germline V CDR1 and CDR2: KGHSH, LQKENI. The CDR3 is 15 amino acids. CDR3 sequence reads: CASSPRMPGDGPQHF.

V usage is TRBV30 and J usage is TRBJ1-6. CDR3 length: 15 residues. Germline assignment: CDR1 GTSNPN and CDR2 SVGIG (reference sequence). The CDR3 here is CAWSVPADYNSPLHF.

V and J are TRBV25-1 and TRBJ1-4; absent DNA, TCRdb's TRBD1 call cannot be checked. Germline values: CDR1 MGHDK, CDR2 SYGVNS. This CDR3 is built from 15 residues. This chain's CDR3 is CASSEFAGGDEKLFF.

The chain has TRBV20-1 and TRBJ1-6; the TCRdb D gene call, TRBD1, has no DNA to confirm it. Germline assignment: CDR1 DFQATT and CDR2 SNEGSKA (reference sequence). The CDR3 runs 14 residues. This CDR3 is CSASRGPEASPLHF.

V is TRBV7-2 and J is TRBJ2-7; TCRdb calls TRBD2, which cannot be checked without DNA. The CDR3 is 13 amino acids. Germline assignment: CDR1 SGHTA and CDR2 FQGNSA. The CDR3 loop is CASSSSGLYEQYF.

V and J are TRBV3-1 and TRBJ2-7; lacking DNA, the TRBD1 call made by TCRdb goes unchecked. From germline, CDR1 is LGHDT and CDR2 YNNKEL (reference sequence). The CDR3 totals 12 residues. CDR3 protein: CASSQEFGAQYF.